This TCR beta chain was observed in a study of long-term antiretroviral therapy in people with HIV. Overall study findings and caveats: Diversity remained lower than transplant donor controls, even though it increased after ART. Clones that expanded before ART (that is, prior to treatment) dominated the repertoire at all time points. HIV repertoires spanned tighter CDR3 length ranges than controls did.

Donors needed at least one pre-ART PBMC sample plus at least two post-ART samples. The libraries were made with immunoSEQ v3.0 at survey level. Libraries were prepared by immunoSEQ multiplex PCR; TCRdb keeps only in-frame clonotypes and omits some of them. The table includes some 16,000 clones, approximately 80% detected once. V lost 1 base and J lost 10; bases outside the gene matches: 5. The CDR3 covers 13 residues. Germline CDR1 is SNHLY and CDR2 is FYNNEI. As regards this clone: The target antigen is unknown.

This receptor was identified in a man aged 18 to 35 with HIV. The sample here was unsorted PBMCs, taken 0.1 years before starting antiretroviral therapy. The rearrangement links TRBV2 to TRBJ1-1; TRBD1 aligns across 8 bases. CDR3 sequence reads: CASSEEDRVGAFF. Here the CDR3 DNA reads TGTGCCAGCAGTGAAGAGGACAGGGTGGGAGCTTTCTTT.